A single sample is the source of the 24 T cell receptor beta chains below, sequenced in a study of cytomegalovirus exposure and HLA in healthy donors. Amplification used 60 Vbeta primers and 13 Jbeta primers. Here immunoSEQ multiplex PCR was the method, and the copy in TCRdb shows in-frame clones only, minus some. The sample has some 150,000 clones, roughly 80% seen once. Sequenced input: PBMCs. These receptors were collected from a man between 35 and 55 years old in good health and CMV-seronegative.

V is TRBV7-3 and J is TRBJ2-2, with D uncertain. Trimming pared 1 base from V and 2 bases from J, leaving 11 bases between. Germline CDR1 SGHTA, CDR2 FQGTGA. The CDR3 length is 16 residues. The CDR3, as DNA: TGTGCCAGCAGCTTAAAAGGAGAAAAAAACACCGGGGAGCTGTTTTTT. Encoded protein: CASSLKGEKNTGELFF.

The chain combines TRBV4-2 with TRBJ1-2; possibly TRBD1 for D (6 bases). The V end lost 0 bases, the J end lost 4 bases, and 15 bases lay between the germline ends. CDR3 length: 16 residues. From germline, CDR1 is LGHNA and CDR2 YNFKEQ. The CDR3: CASSQDLAGVGYGYTF. CDR3 coding DNA: TGTGCCAGCAGCCAAGATCTGGCAGGGGTGGGCTATGGCTACACCTTC.

The table lists this clone with a count of one. The CDR3 sequence: CASSLSGLAGGKYF. The CDR3 coding sequence is TGTGCCAGCAGCCTGAGCGGACTAGCGGGGGGCAAGTATTTT. V and J are TRBV7-3 and TRBJ2-3; the match to TRBD2 covers 14 bases. The CDR3 has 14 residues. Germline lookup yields CDR1 SGHTA and CDR2 FQGTGA. Trimming removed 5 bases from V and 13 bases from J; junction bases left unmatched: 8.

This clone was detected only once. The chain uses TRBV28 and TRBJ2-5; D not resolved. The CDR3 loop spans 13 amino acids. Germline assignment: CDR1 MDHEN and CDR2 SYDVKM. Trimming removed 8 bases from V and 5 bases from J, with 15 bases in between. Here the CDR3 DNA reads TGTGCCAGCGGTGTTCAGCCGCGGGAGACCCAGTACTTC. Amino acids: CASGVQPRETQYF.

V and J are TRBV7-2 and TRBJ2-2; TRBD2 aligns across 8 bases. The CDR3 loop spans 15 amino acids. V lost 3 bases, J lost 4 bases, and 4 bases stayed unmatched. From germline, CDR1 is SGHTA and CDR2 FQGNSA. CDR3 DNA sequence: TGTGCCAGCAGCTTCTCGGGGGGGAGCACCGGGGAGCTGTTTTTT. Its protein is CASSFSGGSTGELFF.

The rearrangement links TRBV2 to TRBJ2-7; 8 bases map to TRBD1. V dropped 1 base and J dropped 0; count of bases not matched to a gene: 2. The germline gives CDR1 SNHLY, CDR2 FYNNEI. This CDR3 has 15 residues. The chain's CDR3 is CASSEGTGSSYEQYF. Written as DNA, the CDR3 is TGTGCCAGCAGTGAAGGGACAGGGTCCTCCTACGAGCAGTACTTC.

This clone was seen only a few times. One end of the junction varies from germline; a read error may be responsible. This chain links TRBV6-5 with TRBJ2-2; D is perhaps TRBD2 (6 bases). There are 13 residues in the CDR3. Per the germline V gene, CDR1 is MNHEY and CDR2 is SVGAGI. The CDR3 DNA sequence: TGTGCCAGCAAAAGGGATGGTGGCAGGGAGGTGTTTTTT. This sequence encodes CASKRDGGREVFF.

There are a few counts of this clone. This chain connects TRBV4-3 to TRBJ1-2; 7 bases agree with TRBD1. Per germline, CDR1 LGHNA and CDR2 YSLEER. The V gene end was trimmed by 2 bases and the J gene end by 3 bases; junction bases not matched to a gene: 9. CDR3 length: 16 amino acids. CDR3 sequence (DNA): TGCGCCAGCAGCCAAAGCGGACAGGAGGGGGACTATGGCTACACCTTC. It yields the protein CASSQSGQEGDYGYTF.

The chain uses TRBV5-1 and TRBJ2-1; no definite D call. V dropped 9 bases and J dropped 0 bases, with 19 bases sitting between them. Germline V gives CDR1 SGHRS, CDR2 YFSETQ. CDR3 size: 16 residues. The CDR3 spells CATEKGVSSSYNEQFF. The CDR3 nucleotides are TGCGCCACCGAAAAAGGAGTTTCCAGCTCCTACAATGAGCAGTTCTTC.

J is TRBJ1-3 and V is TRBV11-3; no definite D call. In germline, CDR1 is SGHNT, CDR2 YENEEA. The CDR3 length is 14 residues. Trimming removed 4 bases from V and 4 bases from J, with 11 bases in between. CDR3 nucleotide sequence: TGTGCCAGCAGCTCGCGGGCGGACGGAAACACCATATATTTT. This encodes CASSSRADGNTIYF.

This chain uses TRBV18 with TRBJ1-2, with TRBD1 as a possible D gene (6 bases). CDR1 is KGHSH and CDR2 is LQKENI in the germline V gene. The germline V and J ends were trimmed by 1 base and 1 base, with 7 bases remaining between them. The CDR3 runs 14 residues. CDR3 residues: CASSPRQDNYGYTF. CDR3 DNA sequence: TGTGCCAGCTCACCACGACAGGATAACTATGGCTACACCTTC.

The V gene is TRBV5-4, the J gene TRBJ1-1; weak D call: TRBD1 (6 bases). Per germline, CDR1 SGHNT and CDR2 YYREEE (reference sequence). V was pared by 2 bases and J by 1 base, with 9 bases between. This CDR3 spans 14 amino acids. CDR3 nucleotide sequence: TGTGCCAGCAGCTTTAAGGGACAGAACACTGAAGCTTTCTTT. Protein: CASSFKGQNTEAFF.

This clone was counted once. The CDR3 protein is CASTGQKTFSYNEQFF. The CDR3 region has the DNA TGTGCCAGCACTGGACAGAAAACCTTCTCCTACAATGAGCAGTTCTTC. This chain links TRBV27 with TRBJ2-1; tentative D call: TRBD1 (6 bases). Germline V gives CDR1 MNHEY, CDR2 SMNVEV (reference sequence). V was trimmed by 7 bases and J by 0 bases, leaving 16 bases between them. The CDR3 length is 16 residues.

The genes are TRBV7-9 and TRBJ2-1; D possibly corresponds to TRBD2 (7 bases). This CDR3 region has 16 residues. V was shortened by 1 base and J by 8 bases, with 18 bases between the two germline ends. Germline CDR1 and CDR2: SEHNR and FQNEAQ (reference sequence). CDR3 sequence reads: CASSLGTGGPADEQFF. CDR3 nucleotide sequence: TGTGCCAGCAGCTTAGGGACGGGGGGCCCCGCGGATGAGCAGTTCTTC.

The chain couples TRBV5-1 to TRBJ1-1, with 10 bases matching TRBD1. With V trimmed by 8 bases and J by 7 bases, 11 bases remained unmatched. Germline CDR1 and CDR2: SGHRS and YFSETQ. CDR3 length: 14 amino acids. Written as DNA, the CDR3 is TGCGCCAGTCTGGGAGGGACAGGGGCGGGTGAAGCTTTCTTT. Translating it yields CASLGGTGAGEAFF.

The CDR3 DNA follows: TGCGCCAGCAGCCAACCCGGGACAGGGGGAATGAACACTGAAGCTTTCTTT. Its protein is CASSQPGTGGMNTEAFF. The V and J genes are TRBV4-3 and TRBJ1-1, with TRBD1 matching 11 bases. The CDR3 consists of 17 residues. The germline CDR1 and CDR2 sequences are LGHNA and YSLEER. V was clipped by 2 bases and J by 0 bases; unmatched bases: 5.

V is TRBV7-2 and J is TRBJ2-1; TRBD2 aligns across 9 bases. CDR1 and CDR2 from the germline V gene are SGHTA and FQGNSA. V dropped 7 bases and J dropped 7; count of bases not matched to a gene: 8. The CDR3 spans 14 residues. CDR3 coding DNA: TGTGCCAGCATGCGGCGGGGGGGCATGAATGAGCAGTTCTTC. It codes for CASMRRGGMNEQFF. The full variable domain, its missing parts supplied by reference TRBV7-2 and TRBJ2-1, is GAGVSQSPSNKVTEKGKDVELRCDPISGHTALYWYRQSLGQGLEFLIYFQGNSAPDKSGLPSDRFSAERTGGSVSTLTIQRTQQEDSAVYLCASMRRGGMNEQFFGPGTRLTVL.

This clone turned up a few times. The V gene is TRBV5-4, the J gene TRBJ1-1; no clear D. The CDR3 totals 11 residues. CDR1 and CDR2 from the germline V gene are SGHNT and YYREEE (reference sequence). V was pared by 6 bases and J by 8 bases, with 11 bases between. Written as DNA, the CDR3 is TGTGCCAGCAACGGAGGACGGGAAGCTTTCTTT. Translating gives CASNGGREAFF.

The V and J genes are TRBV20-1 and TRBJ1-3; no reliable D call. Germline V gene sequence: CDR1 DFQATT, CDR2 SNEGSKA (reference sequence). V lost 4 bases and J 4 bases, leaving 5 bases between the germline ends. The CDR3 is 11 residues long. The chain's CDR3 is CSATAGNTIYF. Written as DNA, the CDR3 is TGCAGTGCTACAGCGGGAAACACCATATATTTT.

This rearrangement joins TRBV28 to TRBJ2-7; 7 bases match TRBD2. V was pared by 2 bases and J by 4 bases, with 8 bases of the junction left unmatched. CDR3 size: 15 residues. Germline CDR1 MDHEN, CDR2 SYDVKM. The CDR3 loop is CASSLTGTKRYEQYF. CDR3 DNA sequence: TGTGCCAGCAGTTTAACCGGGACTAAGCGGTACGAGCAGTACTTC. The entire variable domain, with the rest obtained from reference TRBV28 and TRBJ2-7, is as follows: DVKVTQSSRYLVKRTGEKVFLECVQDMDHENMFWYRQDPGLGLRLIYFSYDVKMKEKGDIPEGYSVSREKKERFSLILESASTNQTSMYLCASSLTGTKRYEQYFGPGTRLTVT.

The CDR3 DNA reads as TGTGCCAGCAGCGTTGCAGGGCATTCGATTAGCACAGATACGCAGTATTTT. It encodes CASSVAGHSISTDTQYF. This chain joins TRBV7-3 and TRBJ2-3, with a tentative D call TRBD1 (5 bases). Germline values: CDR1 SGHTA, CDR2 FQGTGA. Trimming shortened V by 5 bases and J by 0 bases, and 18 bases separated the two germline ends. The CDR3 is made up of 17 amino acids.

The chain uses TRBV13 and TRBJ1-2; 8 bases agree with TRBD1. V lost 8 bases, J lost 4 bases, and 9 bases stayed unmatched. This CDR3 is 14 amino acids long. The germline CDR1 and CDR2 sequences are PRHDT and FYEKMQ (reference sequence). Written as DNA, the CDR3 is TGTGCCAGCTGGGACCGGACAGGGCGCTATGGCTACACCTTC. This encodes CASWDRTGRYGYTF.

V and J are TRBV5-5 and TRBJ1-1, with TRBD1 matching over 8 bases. CDR1 and CDR2 from the germline V gene are SGHKS and YYEKEE (reference sequence). V lost 4 bases, J lost 3 bases, and 11 bases stayed unmatched. This CDR3 has 16 residues. CDR3 coding DNA: TGTGCCAGCAGCCGGTCTCCCGGGACAGGCTACACTGAAGCTTTCTTT. Residues: CASSRSPGTGYTEAFF.

V and J are TRBV7-2 and TRBJ1-4; 8 nucleotides agree with TRBD1. The CDR3 totals 17 residues. After removal of 1 base from V and 7 bases from J, the junction contained 11 bases not matched to a gene. The germline gives CDR1 SGHTA, CDR2 FQGNSA. The CDR3 DNA follows: TGTGCCAGCAGCTTAGAGGGGAGGGGACAGGCAGGTGAAAAACTGTTTTTT. It encodes CASSLEGRGQAGEKLFF.